The clone carrying this T cell receptor (beta chain) was counted many times. This entry belongs to a study of T cells in Graves' hyperthyroidism and ophthalmopathy. Study background: The initial diagnosis was the point when peripheral blood was collected, ahead of any treatment.

Orbital computed tomography, thyroid ultrasound, serum thyroxine and TRAb, and clinical symptoms together informed the diagnoses. Trimming took off 0 bases at V and 1 base at J, with 16 bases between the two ends. This CDR3 has 17 amino acids. Germline CDR1 MNHNY, CDR2 SVGAGI (reference sequence). There were TCR beta CDR3 regions amplified from RNA transcripts. Using the HTBI primer set, a first-round RT-PCR was run on the TCR CDR3. TCRdb independently ran MiXCR on the multiplex PCR reads; one entry per CDR3 protein. The sample includes roughly 630,000 distinct CDR3 sequences, 15% to 19% of them seen just once.

The sample taken for sequencing was blood. V and J are TRBV6-6 and TRBJ2-7, with D perhaps TRBD2 (6 bases). This TCR was sampled from a woman in her 30s with Graves' hyperthyroidism. For the CDR3, the DNA is TGTGCCAGCAGTTACTCGGCTGCCGCGGGGTCGTCCTACGAGCAGTACTTC. Residues: CASSYSAAAGSSYEQYF.